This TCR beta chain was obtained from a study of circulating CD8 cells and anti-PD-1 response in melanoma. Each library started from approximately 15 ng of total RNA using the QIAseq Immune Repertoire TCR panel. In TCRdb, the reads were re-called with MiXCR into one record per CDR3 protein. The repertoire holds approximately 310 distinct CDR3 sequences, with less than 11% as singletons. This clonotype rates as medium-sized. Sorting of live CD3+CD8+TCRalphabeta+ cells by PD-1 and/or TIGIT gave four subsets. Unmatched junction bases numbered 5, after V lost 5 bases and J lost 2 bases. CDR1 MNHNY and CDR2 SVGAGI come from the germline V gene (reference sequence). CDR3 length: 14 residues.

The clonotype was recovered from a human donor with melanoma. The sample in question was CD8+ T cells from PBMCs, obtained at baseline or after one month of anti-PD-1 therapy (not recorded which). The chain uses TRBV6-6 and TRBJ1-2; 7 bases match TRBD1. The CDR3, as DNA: TGTGCCAGCAGTGGACAGGCCCTAAACTATGGCTACACCTTC. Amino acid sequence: CASSGQALNYGYTF.